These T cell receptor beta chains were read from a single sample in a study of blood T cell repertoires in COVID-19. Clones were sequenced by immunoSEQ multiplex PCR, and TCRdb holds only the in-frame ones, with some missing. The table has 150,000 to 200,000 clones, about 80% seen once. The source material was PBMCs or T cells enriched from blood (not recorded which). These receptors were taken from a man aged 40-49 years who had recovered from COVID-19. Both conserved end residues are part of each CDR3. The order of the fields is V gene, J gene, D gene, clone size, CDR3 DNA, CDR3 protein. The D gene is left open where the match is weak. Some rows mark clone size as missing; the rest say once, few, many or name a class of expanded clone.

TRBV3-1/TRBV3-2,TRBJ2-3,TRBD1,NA,TGTGCCAGCAGCCAGACCTGGGGGACAGGGGGGACAGATACGCAGTATTTT,CASSQTWGTGGTDTQYF
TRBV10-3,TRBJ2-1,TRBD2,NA,TGTGCCATCAGTGCGGGGGGACCGGTGTTCTTC,CAISAGGPVFF
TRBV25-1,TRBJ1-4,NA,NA,TGTGCCAGCAGCGAGAATTCTGGTGAAAAACTGTTTTTT,CASSENSGEKLFF
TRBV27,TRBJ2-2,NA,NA,TGTGCCAGCAGCTATAACACCGGGGAGCTGTTTTTT,CASSYNTGELFF
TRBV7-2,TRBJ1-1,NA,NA,TGTGCCAGCAGCTTAACGGGACAACTCCCGAACACTGAAGCTTTCTTT,CASSLTGQLPNTEAFF
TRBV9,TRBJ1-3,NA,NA,TGTGCCAGCAGCGTAGATCTTCAGGGCGCTGGAAACACCATATATTTT,CASSVDLQGAGNTIYF
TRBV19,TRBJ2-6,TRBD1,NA,TGTGCCAGTAGTGACAGGGGGACCTCTGGGGCCAACGTCCTGACTTTC,CASSDRGTSGANVLTF
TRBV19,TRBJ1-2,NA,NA,TGTGCCAGTAGTTCATCGTTCTCACCGGACTATGGCTACACCTTC,CASSSSFSPDYGYTF
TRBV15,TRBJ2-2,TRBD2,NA,TGTGCCACCAGCAGTCAATACAGAGCGGGGGGGAACACCGGGGAGCTGTTTTTT,CATSSQYRAGGNTGELFF
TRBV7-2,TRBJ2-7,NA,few,TGTGCCAGCAGCTTAGGGTCGAGCTCCTACGAGCAGTACTTC,CASSLGSSSYEQYF